Listed below are T cell receptor beta chains from one sample, sequenced in a study of cytomegalovirus exposure and HLA in healthy donors. Repertoires were generated with immunoSEQ multiplex PCR, while TCRdb's copy carries only in-frame clones and drops some. The table lists about 130,000 clones, roughly 77% of them singletons, with 5% to 7% in the top ten. Specimen: PBMCs. These receptors all come from a woman between 35 and 50 years old in good health and CMV-seropositive. The CDR3 runs from the conserved cysteine through the conserved F or W. The D gene is left open where the match is weak. A clone size is listed for some rows: how often the clone was seen (once, few, many), or a class if it is expanded.

v_gene	d_gene	j_gene	abundance	CDR3aa	CDR3nt
TRBV7-2	.	TRBJ2-2	.	CASVPGSRAGELFF	TGTGCCAGCGTTCCTGGTAGCCGGGCCGGGGAGCTGTTTTTT
TRBV5-1	.	TRBJ1-1	.	CASSPQTENTEAFF	TGCGCCAGCAGCCCCCAGACAGAGAACACTGAAGCTTTCTTT
TRBV19	.	TRBJ2-2	few	CASLIARADTGELFF	TGTGCCAGTCTTATCGCGCGGGCGGACACCGGGGAGCTGTTTTTT
TRBV7-8	TRBD2	TRBJ2-7	.	CASSPICLAGAHCEQYF	TGTGCCAGCAGCCCGATCTGCCTAGCGGGGGCCCACTGCGAGCAGTACTTC
TRBV7-7	.	TRBJ2-7	few	CASSYQEGYEQYF	TGTGCTAGCAGCTATCAAGAGGGCTACGAGCAGTACTTC
TRBV7-2	.	TRBJ2-5	.	CASSSQRETQYF	TGTGCCAGCAGCTCCCAGAGGGAGACCCAGTACTTC
TRBV28	.	TRBJ2-7	once	CASTPPTPPYEQYF	TGTGCCAGCACTCCGCCGACACCTCCCTACGAGCAGTACTTC
TRBV7-9	.	TRBJ1-1	.	CASSLFPREARTEAFF	TGTGCCAGCAGCTTATTTCCTCGTGAAGCGAGAACTGAAGCTTTCTTT
TRBV21-1	.	TRBJ2-7	few	CASSKGTMGGDEQYF	TGTGCCAGCAGCAAAGGAACCATGGGGGGGGATGAGCAGTACTTC
TRBV9	.	TRBJ2-3	.	CASSPLGASLGTQYF	TGTGCCAGCAGCCCGTTGGGGGCCTCCTTGGGCACGCAGTATTTT
TRBV30	.	TRBJ1-2	once	CAWSRGEGYGYTF	TGTGCCTGGAGCCGGGGGGAGGGATATGGCTACACCTTC
TRBV19	.	TRBJ2-7	.	CASSSLGNEQYF	TGTGCCAGTAGTTCACTAGGAAACGAGCAGTACTTC
TRBV10-3	TRBD2	TRBJ2-3	.	CAISESERGRTDTQYF	TGTGCCATCAGTGAGTCCGAGCGGGGACGCACAGATACGCAGTATTTT
TRBV21-1	.	TRBJ2-7	.	CASIASQQYF	TGTGCCAGCATAGCCTCCCAGCAGTACTTC
TRBV6-5	.	TRBJ2-1	.	CASSYSIGESYNEQFF	TGTGCCAGCAGTTACTCGATCGGGGAATCCTACAATGAGCAGTTCTTC
TRBV11-1	.	TRBJ2-7	.	CASSSDMATYEQYF	TGTGCCAGCAGCTCCGATATGGCAACCTACGAGCAGTACTTC
TRBV27	TRBD1	TRBJ1-4	.	CASSLSSTGGAYEKLFF	TGTGCCAGCAGTTTATCGTCGACAGGGGGCGCTTACGAAAAACTGTTTTTT
TRBV11-2	TRBD1	TRBJ1-2	once	CASSLTGGIYGYTF	TGTGCCAGCAGCTTAACAGGGGGGATCTATGGCTACACCTTC
TRBV10-3	.	TRBJ1-1	.	CAISVEGEYTEAFF	TGTGCCATCAGTGTAGAGGGGGAGTACACTGAAGCTTTCTTT
TRBV30	TRBD2	TRBJ2-7	.	CAWSVTSGGAYEQYF	TGTGCCTGGAGTGTAACTAGCGGGGGGGCCTACGAGCAGTACTTC
TRBV7-2	.	TRBJ1-1	.	CASSPTAGRAFF	TGTGCCAGCAGCCCTACAGCGGGGAGAGCTTTCTTT
TRBV5-4	.	TRBJ1-6	.	CASSLAAGLASSPLHF	TGTGCCAGCAGCTTGGCCGCAGGGTTGGCCAGTTCACCCCTCCACTTT
TRBV5-6	TRBD2	TRBJ2-1	.	CASSSSGGAGVKDEQFF	TGTGCCAGCAGTTCCTCGGGTGGAGCGGGAGTCAAGGATGAGCAGTTCTTC
TRBV6-1	.	TRBJ1-5	.	CASSEAGGGNQPQHF	TGTGCCAGCAGTGAAGCCGGGGGAGGCAATCAGCCCCAGCATTTT
TRBV5-1	.	TRBJ1-2	.	CASSLDGAMGYGYTF	TGCGCCAGCAGCTTGGATGGGGCCATGGGCTATGGCTACACCTTC
TRBV2	.	TRBJ2-4	.	CASSVPGVAKNIQYF	TGTGCCAGCAGTGTTCCGGGGGTAGCCAAAAACATTCAGTACTTC
TRBV10-3	.	TRBJ1-6	.	CAIRETGTASPLHF	TGTGCCATCAGGGAAACAGGGACGGCTTCACCCCTCCACTTT
TRBV21-1	.	TRBJ2-3	.	CASGGQGATCRRDTQYF	TGTGCCAGCGGAGGCCAAGGCGCTACTTGCCGCAGGGATACGCAGTATTTT
TRBV5-6	TRBD1	TRBJ1-1	.	CASSPIGSRGPRDTEAFF	TGTGCCAGCAGCCCGATTGGGAGCAGGGGGCCCCGAGATACTGAAGCTTTCTTT
TRBV19	.	TRBJ1-1	.	CASSMSQGSEAFF	TGTGCCAGTAGTATGTCCCAGGGATCTGAAGCTTTCTTT
TRBV6-1	.	TRBJ2-1	.	CASSERWIRAGEQFF	TGTGCCAGCAGTGAACGATGGATTCGAGCGGGTGAGCAGTTCTTC
TRBV18	.	TRBJ1-5	.	CASSPPGGNQPQHF	TGTGCCAGCTCACCACCCGGGGGCAATCAGCCCCAGCATTTT
TRBV30	TRBD1	TRBJ1-2	.	CACGLQGATPPNYGYTF	TGTGCCTGCGGACTGCAGGGGGCAACCCCCCCTAACTATGGCTACACCTTC
TRBV5-1	TRBD2	TRBJ2-3	once	CASSQDSGPDTQYF	TGCGCCAGCAGCCAAGATAGCGGGCCAGATACGCAGTATTTT
TRBV19	TRBD1	TRBJ1-2	.	CASSTSDGQGAYSGYTF	TGTGCCAGTAGTACGTCAGACGGACAGGGGGCTTACTCTGGCTACACCTTC
TRBV15	.	TRBJ1-5	.	CATSRDRGNNQPQHF	TGTGCCACCAGCAGAGATCGGGGGAATAATCAGCCCCAGCATTTT
TRBV27	.	TRBJ2-7	few	CASSSPGLHEQYF	TGTGCCAGCAGTTCCCCAGGTCTTCACGAGCAGTACTTC